This paragraph reports one T cell receptor (beta chain). Its antigen is unknown. Primers included in the PCR were 60 Vbeta and 13 Jbeta primers. TCRdb keeps only in-frame clones here, not all; method: immunoSEQ multiplex PCR. The sample yields nearly 110,000 clones, approximately 76% seen once. These data are taken from a study of cytomegalovirus exposure and HLA in healthy donors. Overall study results and limits: Confirmation in vitro established that three CMV-associated chains were specific for CMV antigens. It was likely that a cluster of highly shared sequence variants was a sequencing artifact.

This cohort consisted of healthy bone marrow donors. The sequenced material came from PBMCs. The sequence was obtained from a man aged 18-30 years in good health and CMV-seronegative.

In DNA, the CDR3 is TGTGCCAGCAGTTCCGGACTAGCGGGGGGGTACAATGAGCAGTTCTTC. It translates to CASSSGLAGGYNEQFF. The chain combines TRBV6-5 with TRBJ2-1; 15 bases align to TRBD2. The length of the CDR3 is 16 residues. Trimming removed 4 bases from V and 4 bases from J; junction bases left unmatched: 2. From germline, CDR1 is MNHEY and CDR2 SVGAGI.